Shown below are 9 T cell receptor beta chains from a single sample sequenced in a study of T cell repertoires in cytomegalovirus infection. TCRdb reprocessed the reads via MiXCR and lists one record per CDR3 protein. The sample contains approximately 550,000 distinct CDR3 sequences, more than 15% of which appear only once. Sample: CD8+ T cells from PBMCs. The receptors stem from a human donor in good health (CMV status not recorded). Some clones in this sample may be carry-over from other donors' samples.

This clonotype was seen a few times. V is TRBV20-1 and J is TRBJ2-3, with D possibly TRBD2 on 6 matching bases. V was cut by 4 bases and J by 6 bases, with 17 bases left in between. CDR1 and CDR2 (germline): DFQATT, SNEGSKA (reference sequence). This CDR3 region has 14 residues. The CDR3 region is CSATGLYGEDTQYF. The CDR3 bases are TGCAGTGCTACGGGACTCTATGGAGAGGATACGCAGTATTTT.

This clonotype appeared many times. The V call is TRBV6-6, the J call TRBJ2-1; D assignment may be TRBD1 or TRBD2 (6 bases each). This CDR3 region has 13 residues. CDR1 is MNHNY, CDR2 SVGAGI, per germline (reference sequence). Trimming removed 5 bases at V and 8 bases at J, with 13 bases between. The CDR3 sequence is CASSDGGIDEQFF. CDR3 nucleotide sequence: TGTGCCAGCAGTGACGGGGGCATCGATGAGCAGTTCTTC.

This sequence joins TRBV29-1 and TRBJ1-2; D remains ambiguous. Looked up from germline, CDR1 is SQVTM and CDR2 is ANQGSEA. Trimming pared 4 bases from V and 4 bases from J, leaving 13 bases between. The CDR3 is 13 amino acids. The CDR3 spells CSVGPRSSYGYTF. The CDR3 DNA sequence: TGCAGCGTTGGCCCAAGGTCCTCCTATGGCTACACCTTC.

The chain links TRBV6-6 to TRBJ2-1; 8 bases agree with TRBD2. Germline V gene data show CDR1 as MNHNY and CDR2 as SVGAGI (reference sequence). The length of the CDR3 is 16 residues. Trimming removed 5 bases from V and 0 bases from J; junction bases left unmatched: 6. The CDR3 DNA reads as TGTGCCAGCAGTCCTTTTAGCGGGGACTCCTACAATGAGCAGTTCTTC. Translating gives CASSPFSGDSYNEQFF.

The chain carries TRBV20-1 and TRBJ2-6; possible D gene TRBD2, 5 bases. The germline CDR1 and CDR2 sequences are DFQATT and SNEGSKA (reference sequence). CDR3 length: 17 residues. Trimming took off 6 bases at V and 0 bases at J, with 18 bases between the two ends. The CDR3 reads CSAESDSSNSGANVLTF. As DNA, the CDR3 is TGCAGTGCCGAGTCGGACTCTTCGAACTCTGGGGCCAACGTCCTGACTTTC.

This chain joins TRBV28 and TRBJ2-7; D uncertain. V was clipped by 3 bases and J by 7 bases, with 16 bases between them. Per the germline V gene, CDR1 is MDHEN and CDR2 is SYDVKM. This CDR3 is 14 amino acids long. The CDR3 bases are TGTGCCAGCAGTTTTCAGGCACTGGGCTTAGAGCAGTACTTC. Encoded protein: CASSFQALGLEQYF.

This clonotype was seen many times. The chain combines TRBV7-6 with TRBJ2-2, with 12 bases that match TRBD1. The CDR3 sequence is 16 residues long. Germline V gene data show CDR1 as SGHVS and CDR2 as FNYEAQ. V shed 5 bases and J 3 bases; nucleotides not matched to a gene: 4. CDR3 DNA: TGTGCCAGCAGCCCCGGGACAGGGGGCTACACCGGGGAGCTGTTTTTT. Translated, it gives CASSPGTGGYTGELFF.

The chain links TRBV28 to TRBJ2-5, with 8 bases matching TRBD2. J was trimmed by 4 bases and V by 5 bases; bases with no gene match: 9. The CDR3 has 15 residues. CDR1 and CDR2 (germline): MDHEN, SYDVKM. CDR3: CASSRGRTSRETQYF. The CDR3 DNA follows: TGTGCCAGCAGTCGCGGGCGGACTAGCAGAGAGACCCAGTACTTC.

This clonotype was seen at least ten times. The gene calls are TRBV28 and TRBJ2-7, with D maybe TRBD1 (6 bases). Germline V lookup: CDR1 MDHEN, CDR2 SYDVKM. CDR3 length equals 16 residues. The V end was cut by 7 bases, the J end by 0 bases, with 19 bases between. For the CDR3, the DNA is TGTGCCAGCACCAATCGGGACACCTTAAGCTCCTACGAGCAGTACTTC. This sequence encodes CASTNRDTLSSYEQYF.